The 2 T cell receptor beta chains below all came from one sample that was sequenced in a study of blood T cell repertoires in COVID-19. Measured with immunoSEQ multiplex PCR; TCRdb has only the in-frame clones, and not every one. This repertoire shows 280,000 or so clones, under 90% found once; its top ten account for 8% to 9.5%. Sequenced: peripheral blood. These TCRs come from a woman aged 45-59 years who had recovered from COVID-19.

The chain joins TRBV5-1 to TRBJ1-1; TRBD1 matches 8 bases. This CDR3 has 14 amino acids. CDR1 SGHRS and CDR2 YFSETQ come from the germline V gene. The V and J ends lost 0 bases and 4 bases, in that order; junction bases with no gene match: 2. This CDR3 is CASSLGTGSTEAFF. The CDR3 DNA is TGCGCCAGCAGCTTGGGGACAGGGAGCACTGAAGCTTTCTTT.

This clone was detected many times. The genes are TRBV7-3 and TRBJ1-1; D possibly corresponds to TRBD1 (5 bases). CDR1 is SGHTA, CDR2 FQGTGA, per germline. The CDR3 covers 13 residues. V was shortened by 4 bases and J by 4 bases, with 10 bases between the two germline ends. CDR3 DNA: TGTGCCAGCAGCTCTTGGGGGGGCACTGAAGCTTTCTTT. Its translation is CASSSWGGTEAFF.